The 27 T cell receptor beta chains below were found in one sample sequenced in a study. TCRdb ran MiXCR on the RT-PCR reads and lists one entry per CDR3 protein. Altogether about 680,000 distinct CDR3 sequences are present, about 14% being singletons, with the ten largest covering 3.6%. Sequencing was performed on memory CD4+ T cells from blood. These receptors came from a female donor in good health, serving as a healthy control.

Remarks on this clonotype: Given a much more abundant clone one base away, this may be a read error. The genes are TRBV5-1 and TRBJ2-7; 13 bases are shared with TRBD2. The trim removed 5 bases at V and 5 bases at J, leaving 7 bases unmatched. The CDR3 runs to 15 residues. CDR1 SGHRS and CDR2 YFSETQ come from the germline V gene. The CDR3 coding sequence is TGCGCCAGCAGAACGCGGACTAGCGGGAGTGACGAGCAGTACTTC. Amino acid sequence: CASRTRTSGSDEQYF.

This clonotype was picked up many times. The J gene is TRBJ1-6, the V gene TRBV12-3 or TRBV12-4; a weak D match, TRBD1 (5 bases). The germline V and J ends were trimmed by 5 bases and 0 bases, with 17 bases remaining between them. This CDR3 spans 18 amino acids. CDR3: CASSGTRDLSSYNSPLHF. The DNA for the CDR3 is TGTGCCAGCAGTGGAACGCGGGACTTAAGCTCCTATAATTCACCCCTCCACTTT.

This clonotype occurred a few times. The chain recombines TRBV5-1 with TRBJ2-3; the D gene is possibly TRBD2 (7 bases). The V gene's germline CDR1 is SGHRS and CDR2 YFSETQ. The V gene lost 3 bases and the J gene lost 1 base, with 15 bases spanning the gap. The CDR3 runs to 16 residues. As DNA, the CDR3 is TGCGCCAGCAGCTCCCGGGGGGCGGTTCGCACAGATACGCAGTATTTT. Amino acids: CASSSRGAVRTDTQYF.

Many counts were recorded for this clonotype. The CDR3 DNA reads TGTGCCAGCAGTTTTAAGCGGGAGGGGGACAATGAGCAGTTCTTC. Protein product: CASSFKREGDNEQFF. The chain recombines TRBV6-2 or TRBV6-3 with TRBJ2-1; TRBD2 agrees at 10 bases. CDR1 is MNHEY, CDR2 SVGEGT, per germline. The CDR3 loop spans 15 amino acids. V lost 4 bases and J lost 5; bases outside the gene matches: 5.

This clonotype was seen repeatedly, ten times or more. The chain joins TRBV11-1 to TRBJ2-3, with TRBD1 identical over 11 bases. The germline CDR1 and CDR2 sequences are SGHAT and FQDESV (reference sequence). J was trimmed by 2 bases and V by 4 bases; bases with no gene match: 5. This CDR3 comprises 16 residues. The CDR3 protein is CASSSRTGGFTDTQYF. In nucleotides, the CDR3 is TGTGCCAGCAGCTCCAGGACAGGGGGCTTCACAGATACGCAGTATTTT.

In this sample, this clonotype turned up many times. Here the CDR3 DNA reads TGCGCCAGCAGCCGACAGGGGGAGGGGAACACTGAAGCTTTCTTT. Its protein product is CASSRQGEGNTEAFF. The chain carries TRBV4-1 and TRBJ1-1; 9 positions match TRBD1. Germline V gene lookup returns CDR1 MGHRA and CDR2 YSYEKL. The CDR3 runs 15 residues. Trimming removed 4 bases from V and 1 base from J; junction bases left unmatched: 4.

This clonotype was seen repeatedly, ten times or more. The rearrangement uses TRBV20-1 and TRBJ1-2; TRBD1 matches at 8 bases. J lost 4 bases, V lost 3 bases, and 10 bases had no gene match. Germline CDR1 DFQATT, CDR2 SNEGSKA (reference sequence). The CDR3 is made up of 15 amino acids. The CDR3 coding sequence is TGCAGTGCTAGGGACAGGGTTCAGTCAGGCTATGGCTACACCTTC. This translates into CSARDRVQSGYGYTF.

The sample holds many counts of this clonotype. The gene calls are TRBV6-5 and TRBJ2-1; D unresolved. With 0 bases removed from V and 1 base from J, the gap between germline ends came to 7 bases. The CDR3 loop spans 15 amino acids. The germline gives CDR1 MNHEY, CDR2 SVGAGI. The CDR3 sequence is CASSYSLGSYNEQFF. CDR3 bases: TGTGCCAGCAGTTACTCGCTGGGGTCCTACAATGAGCAGTTCTTC.

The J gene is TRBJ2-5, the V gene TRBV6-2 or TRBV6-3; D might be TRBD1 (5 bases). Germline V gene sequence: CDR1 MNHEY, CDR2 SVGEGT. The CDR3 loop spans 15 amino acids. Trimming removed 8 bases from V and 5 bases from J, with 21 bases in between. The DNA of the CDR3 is TGTGCCAGCGTTGACAGAAGGGCCCGGACGGAGACCCAGTACTTC. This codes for CASVDRRARTETQYF.

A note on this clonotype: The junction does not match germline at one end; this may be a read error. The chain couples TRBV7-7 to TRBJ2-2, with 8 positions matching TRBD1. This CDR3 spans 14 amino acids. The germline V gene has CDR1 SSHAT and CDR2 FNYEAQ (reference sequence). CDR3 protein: CASSARGLGGELFF. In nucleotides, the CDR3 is TGTGCTAGCAGCGCCAGGGGGCTAGGCGGGGAGCTGTTTTTT.

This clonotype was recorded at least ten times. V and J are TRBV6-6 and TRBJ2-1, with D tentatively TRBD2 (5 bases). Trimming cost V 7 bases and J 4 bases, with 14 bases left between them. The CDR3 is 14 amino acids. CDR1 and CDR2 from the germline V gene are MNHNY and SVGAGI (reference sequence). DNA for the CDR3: TGTGCCAGCACTGGTGCGGGCGCTTACAATGAGCAGTTCTTC. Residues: CASTGAGAYNEQFF.

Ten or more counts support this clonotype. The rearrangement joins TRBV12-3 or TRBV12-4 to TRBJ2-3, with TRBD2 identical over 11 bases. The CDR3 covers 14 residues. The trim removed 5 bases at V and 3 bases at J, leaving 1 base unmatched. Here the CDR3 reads CASSRTSGTDTQYF. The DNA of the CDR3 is TGTGCCAGCAGTCGGACTAGCGGGACAGATACGCAGTATTTT.

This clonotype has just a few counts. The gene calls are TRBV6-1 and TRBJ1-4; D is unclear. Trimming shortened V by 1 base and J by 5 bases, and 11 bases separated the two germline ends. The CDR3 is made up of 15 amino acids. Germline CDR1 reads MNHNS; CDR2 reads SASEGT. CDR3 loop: CASSEVWAENEKLFF. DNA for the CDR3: TGTGCCAGCAGTGAAGTATGGGCAGAGAATGAAAAACTGTTTTTT.

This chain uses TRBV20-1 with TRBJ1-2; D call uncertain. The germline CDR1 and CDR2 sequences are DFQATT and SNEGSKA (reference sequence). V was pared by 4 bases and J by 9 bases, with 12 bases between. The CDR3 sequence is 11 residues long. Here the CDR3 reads CSAKVGARYTF. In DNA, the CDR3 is TGCAGTGCTAAGGTCGGAGCACGCTACACCTTC.

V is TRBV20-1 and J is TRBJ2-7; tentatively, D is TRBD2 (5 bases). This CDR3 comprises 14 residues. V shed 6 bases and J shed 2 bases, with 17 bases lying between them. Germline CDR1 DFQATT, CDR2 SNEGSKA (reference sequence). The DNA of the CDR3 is TGCAGTGCGTCCCCGGGGAGCGGTACCTACGAGCAGTACTTC. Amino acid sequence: CSASPGSGTYEQYF.

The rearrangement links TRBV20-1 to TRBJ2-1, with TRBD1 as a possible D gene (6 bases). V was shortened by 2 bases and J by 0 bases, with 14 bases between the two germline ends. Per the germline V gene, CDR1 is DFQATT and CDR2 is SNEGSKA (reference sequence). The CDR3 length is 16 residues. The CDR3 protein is CSARSQGLSSYNEQFF. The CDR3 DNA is TGCAGTGCTAGAAGCCAGGGGCTAAGCTCCTACAATGAGCAGTTCTTC.

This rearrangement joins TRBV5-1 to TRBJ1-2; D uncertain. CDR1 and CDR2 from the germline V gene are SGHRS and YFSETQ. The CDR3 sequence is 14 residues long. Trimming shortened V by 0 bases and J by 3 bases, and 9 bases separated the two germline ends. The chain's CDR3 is CASSLDLADYGYTF. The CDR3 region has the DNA TGCGCCAGCAGCTTGGATTTGGCAGACTATGGCTACACCTTC. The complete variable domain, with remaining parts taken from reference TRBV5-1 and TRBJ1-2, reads KAGVTQTPRYLIKTRGQQVTLSCSPISGHRSVSWYQQTPGQGLQFLFEYFSETQRNKGNFPGRFSGRQFSNSRSEMNVSTLELGDSALYLCASSLDLADYGYTFGSGTRLTVV.

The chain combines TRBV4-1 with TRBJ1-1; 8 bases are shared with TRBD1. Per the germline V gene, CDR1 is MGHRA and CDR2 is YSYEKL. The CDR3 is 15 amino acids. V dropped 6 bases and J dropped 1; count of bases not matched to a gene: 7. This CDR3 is CASSHGQGQNTEAFF. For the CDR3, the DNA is TGCGCCAGCAGTCATGGACAGGGACAGAACACTGAAGCTTTCTTT.

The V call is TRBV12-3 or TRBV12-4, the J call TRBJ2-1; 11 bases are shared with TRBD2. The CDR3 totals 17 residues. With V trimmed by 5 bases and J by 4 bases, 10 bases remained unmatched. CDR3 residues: CASSPDGTSGPYNEQFF. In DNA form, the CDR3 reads TGTGCCAGCAGTCCAGACGGGACTAGCGGCCCATACAATGAGCAGTTCTTC.

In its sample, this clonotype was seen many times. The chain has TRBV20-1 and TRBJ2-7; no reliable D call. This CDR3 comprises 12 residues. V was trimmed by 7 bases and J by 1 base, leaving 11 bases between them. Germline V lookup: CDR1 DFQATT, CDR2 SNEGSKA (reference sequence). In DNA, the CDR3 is TGCAGTGTGAACGGGCCGTCCTACGAGCAGTACTTC. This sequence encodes CSVNGPSYEQYF.

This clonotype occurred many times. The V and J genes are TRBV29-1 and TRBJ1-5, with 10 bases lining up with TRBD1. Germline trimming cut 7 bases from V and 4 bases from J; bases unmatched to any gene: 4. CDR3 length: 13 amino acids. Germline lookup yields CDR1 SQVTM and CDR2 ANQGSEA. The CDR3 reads CSATGQGNQPQHF. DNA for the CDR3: TGCAGCGCTACGGGACAGGGGAATCAGCCCCAGCATTTT.

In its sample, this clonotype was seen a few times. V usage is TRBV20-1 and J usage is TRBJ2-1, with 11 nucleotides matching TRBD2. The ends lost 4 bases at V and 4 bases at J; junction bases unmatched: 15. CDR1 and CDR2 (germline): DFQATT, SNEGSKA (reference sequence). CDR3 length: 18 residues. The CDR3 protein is CSATGYLAGGRRYNEQFF. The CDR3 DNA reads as TGCAGTGCTACTGGGTACCTAGCGGGAGGTCGGCGATACAATGAGCAGTTCTTC.

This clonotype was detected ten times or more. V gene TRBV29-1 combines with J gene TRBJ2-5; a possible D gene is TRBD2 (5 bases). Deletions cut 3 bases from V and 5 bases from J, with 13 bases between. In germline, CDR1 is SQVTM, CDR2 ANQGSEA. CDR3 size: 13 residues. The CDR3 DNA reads TGCAGCGTTGATGGGCTAGCCCAGGAGACCCAGTACTTC. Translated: CSVDGLAQETQYF.

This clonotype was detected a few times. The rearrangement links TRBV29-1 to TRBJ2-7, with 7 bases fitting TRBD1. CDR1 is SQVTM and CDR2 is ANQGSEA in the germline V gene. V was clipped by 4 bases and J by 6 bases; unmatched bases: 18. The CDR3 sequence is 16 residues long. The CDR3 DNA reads TGCAGCGTTGGCCCTCCAGGGGGAAGAACCGCTTCCGAGCAGTACTTC. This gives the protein CSVGPPGGRTASEQYF.

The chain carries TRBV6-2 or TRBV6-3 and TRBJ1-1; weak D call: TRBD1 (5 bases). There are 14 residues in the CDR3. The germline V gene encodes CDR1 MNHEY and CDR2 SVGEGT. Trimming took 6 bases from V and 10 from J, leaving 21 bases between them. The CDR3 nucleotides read TGTGCCAGCAGCCCCCACGTTGGTTCGACAGCAGCTTTCTTT. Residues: CASSPHVGSTAAFF.

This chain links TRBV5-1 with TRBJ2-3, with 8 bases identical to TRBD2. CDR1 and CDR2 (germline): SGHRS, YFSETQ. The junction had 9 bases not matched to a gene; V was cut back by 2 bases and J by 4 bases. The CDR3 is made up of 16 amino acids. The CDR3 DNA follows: TGCGCCAGCAGCTTCCTGACTAGCGCCTCCCCAGATACGCAGTATTTT. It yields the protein CASSFLTSASPDTQYF.

The CDR3 reads CASGAKRESSYEQYF. The CDR3, as DNA: TGTGCTAGTGGAGCAAAGCGGGAGAGCTCCTACGAGCAGTACTTC. The chain uses TRBV12-5 and TRBJ2-7; 8 bases are shared with TRBD2. V shed 6 bases, J shed 0 bases, and the junction held 7 bases outside the gene matches. There are 15 residues in the CDR3. The germline gives CDR1 LGHNT, CDR2 FRNRAP. The full variable domain, its missing parts supplied by reference TRBV12-5 and TRBJ2-7, is DARVTQTPRHKVTEMGQEVTMRCQPILGHNTVFWYRQTMMQGLELLAYFRNRAPLDDSGMPKDRFSAEMPDATLATLKIQPSEPRDSAVYFCASGAKRESSYEQYFGPGTRLTVT.